These T cell receptor beta chains were read from a single sample in a study of T-cell memory formation after mild COVID-19. In TCRdb, the 5' RACE reads were re-called with MiXCR into one record per CDR3 protein. The sample carries about 400,000 distinct CDR3 sequences, roughly 24% recorded once. The sequenced material came from PBMCs or a T cell subset sorted from them (not recorded which). The receptors were sampled from an adult woman who had mild COVID-19 (a few samples of this study predate the infection). Cell type and time point are not known. The CDR3 runs from the conserved cysteine through the conserved F or W. D genes are given only for firm matches. Clone size is stated in some rows and not others, as once, few, many or a class when expanded.

size	V	J	length	D	DNA	CDR3
.	TRBV6-2/TRBV6-3	TRBJ1-1	15	.	TGTGCCAGCAGCCACGCGGGACAAAATTGGGCTGAAGCTTTCTTT	CASSHAGQNWAEAFF
few	TRBV2	TRBJ1-2	14	TRBD1	TGTGCCAGCAGTCAAACCGGGACAGGGAGAGGCTACACCTTC	CASSQTGTGRGYTF
few	TRBV29-1	TRBJ2-5	13	.	TGCAGCGTTGTCCTGGCGGGGCAAGAGACCCAGTACTTC	CSVVLAGQETQYF
.	TRBV24-1	TRBJ1-2	14	.	TGTGCGACCAGTGATTCAATGACAGTGTATGGCTACACCTTC	CATSDSMTVYGYTF
.	TRBV2	TRBJ2-7	15	.	TGTGCCAGCAGTGAGGGCTTTGAGGAGTTCTACGAGCAGTACTTC	CASSEGFEEFYEQYF
.	TRBV7-8	TRBJ2-5	17	.	TGTGCCAGCAGCTTAGAGTCTTATGGGACATTTCAAGAGACCCAGTACTTC	CASSLESYGTFQETQYF
.	TRBV4-1	TRBJ1-1	14	TRBD1	TGCGCCAGCAGCCAGATGGGGACAGTCACTGAAGCTTTCTTT	CASSQMGTVTEAFF
.	TRBV30	TRBJ2-7	12	.	TGTGCCTGGGCCTTGACCTCCTACGAGCAGTACTTC	CAWALTSYEQYF
.	TRBV12-3/TRBV12-4	TRBJ2-1	15	TRBD2	TGTGCCAGCAACCCTAAGACTAGCCGGAGGAGCGAGCAGTTCTTC	CASNPKTSRRSEQFF
.	TRBV7-3	TRBJ1-1	13	.	TGTGCCAGCAGCTTGACAGCTGACACTGAAGCTTTCTTT	CASSLTADTEAFF
.	TRBV20-1	TRBJ2-7	15	TRBD2	TGCAGTGCTAGAGTCGCGGGAGTGGACATTTCCGAGCAGTACTTC	CSARVAGVDISEQYF
.	TRBV2	TRBJ2-7	14	.	TGTGCCAGCCGCCGGGGGTCACCTTCCTACGAGCAGTACTTC	CASRRGSPSYEQYF
few	TRBV4-1	TRBJ2-1	15	TRBD2	TGCGCCAGCAGCCTGGGACTAGCGACATACAATGAGCAGTTCTTC	CASSLGLATYNEQFF
.	TRBV30	TRBJ2-1	14	TRBD2	TGTGCCTGGAGTGCCAGCGGGACGCCCCATGAGCAGTTCTTC	CAWSASGTPHEQFF
.	TRBV3-1	TRBJ2-2	15	TRBD1	TGTGCCAGCAGCCCCTCTTACAGGGGTACCGGGGAGCTGTTTTTT	CASSPSYRGTGELFF
few	TRBV3-1	TRBJ2-7	14	.	TGTGCCAGCAGCCAACCGGGACACTCCTACGAGCAGTACTTC	CASSQPGHSYEQYF
.	TRBV5-4	TRBJ1-1	15	.	TGTGCCAGCAGCTCCCCAGGGGAGCCGGGGACTGAAGCTTTCTTT	CASSSPGEPGTEAFF
few	TRBV7-2	TRBJ2-1	17	.	TGTGCCAGCAGCTCCACTGACCTGGGGCGGGGCTACAATGAGCAGTTCTTC	CASSSTDLGRGYNEQFF
many	TRBV20-1	TRBJ2-7	13	.	TGCAGTGCTAGGACAGGGAGGTCCTACGAGCAGTACTTC	CSARTGRSYEQYF
.	TRBV4-1	TRBJ1-4	14	.	TGCGCCAGCAGCCTCCGTGGCCCAAAGGAAAAACTGTTTTTT	CASSLRGPKEKLFF
few	TRBV6-5	TRBJ1-2	14	TRBD1	TGTGCCAGCAGGAGACAGGGTGGCTGGGAGGGCTACACCTTC	CASRRQGGWEGYTF
few	TRBV12-3/TRBV12-4	TRBJ2-7	16	TRBD2	TGTGCCAGCAGCTTTGGACTAGCGGGGGCCAACTACGAGCAGTACTTC	CASSFGLAGANYEQYF
few	TRBV7-9	TRBJ1-4	14	.	TGTGCCAGCAGCGTACAGCCAACTAATGAAAAACTGTTTTTT	CASSVQPTNEKLFF
few	TRBV5-1	TRBJ1-1	14	.	TGCGCCAGCAGCTTCGGACGGATGAACACTGAAGCTTTCTTT	CASSFGRMNTEAFF
.	TRBV29-1	TRBJ2-1	11	.	TGCAGCGTCGTCCGGGAAACCAAGCAGTTCTTC	CSVVRETKQFF
.	TRBV19	TRBJ1-1	13	.	TGTGCCAGTAGGGCAGGGAGGAACACTGAAGCTTTCTTT	CASRAGRNTEAFF
.	TRBV29-1	TRBJ1-2	14	.	TGCAGCGTCCCCCCCGGGAGAGGGTTCTATGGCTACACCTTC	CSVPPGRGFYGYTF
few	TRBV7-9	TRBJ1-1	17	.	TGTGCCAGCAGCTCTCCCAGGGGTCTCCCCCAGGGAACTGAAGCTTTCTTT	CASSSPRGLPQGTEAFF
.	TRBV3-1	TRBJ1-1	13	.	TGTGCCAGCAGCGCAAGGGACCCCGCTGAAGCTTTCTTT	CASSARDPAEAFF
.	TRBV7-8	TRBJ1-6	18	.	TGTGCCAGCAGCAGCTTAGAGGGCCTAGGGGATTATAATTCACCCCTCCACTTT	CASSSLEGLGDYNSPLHF
.	TRBV6-1	TRBJ1-6	16	.	TGTGCCAGCAGTGAAGCTCAGGTCGCCTATAATTCACCCCTCCACTTT	CASSEAQVAYNSPLHF
.	TRBV4-1	TRBJ2-5	16	TRBD2	TGCGCCAGCAGCCAAGATGCGGGGGGGTACCAAGAGACCCAGTACTTC	CASSQDAGGYQETQYF
.	TRBV5-1	TRBJ2-7	13	.	TGCGCCAGCAGCTATGACACCTCCTACGAGCAGTACTTC	CASSYDTSYEQYF
.	TRBV6-5	TRBJ1-2	15	.	TGTGCCAGCAGTTACTCGACCAGGGGACACTATGGCTACACCTTC	CASSYSTRGHYGYTF
.	TRBV19	TRBJ2-1	15	.	TGTGCCAGTAGTTCCGACAGAAGTACCTACAATGAGCAGTTCTTC	CASSSDRSTYNEQFF
few	TRBV7-9	TRBJ1-5	13	.	TGTGCCAGCAGCCCAACTTGGGGGCAGCCCCAGCATTTT	CASSPTWGQPQHF
.	TRBV14	TRBJ1-1	15	.	TGTGCCAGCAGCCCACCCTACGGCCGGAACACTGAAGCTTTCTTT	CASSPPYGRNTEAFF
few	TRBV7-3	TRBJ2-3	15	.	TGTGCCAGCAGCCTCATGGCAGGGCCCACAGATACGCAGTATTTT	CASSLMAGPTDTQYF
.	TRBV12-3/TRBV12-4	TRBJ2-7	16	.	TGTGCCAGCACCCCTGGAGGGGTACCGGGATTTTACGAGCAGTACTTC	CASTPGGVPGFYEQYF
.	TRBV15	TRBJ2-7	14	TRBD2	TGTGCCACCAGCAGGGGACTAGCGGGGGCTGAGCAGTACTTC	CATSRGLAGAEQYF
once	TRBV3-1	TRBJ1-2	15	.	TGTGCCAGCGGACTAGCATTCGGGGGGCAGGATGGCTACACCTTC	CASGLAFGGQDGYTF
.	TRBV25-1	TRBJ1-2	13	.	TGTGCCAGCAGTTCGAGCAGGTTCTATGGCTACACCTTC	CASSSSRFYGYTF
.	TRBV5-5	TRBJ2-2	15	.	TGTGCCAGCAGCTTGGTCCAATCCCTACCCGGGGAGCTGTTTTTT	CASSLVQSLPGELFF
few	TRBV24-1	TRBJ2-7	13	TRBD1	TGTGCCACCAGGACAGGGGCTTGGTGCGAGCAGTACTTC	CATRTGAWCEQYF
few	TRBV5-1	TRBJ1-1	13	.	TGCGCCAGCAGCTTTGAATTACCCACTGAAGCTTTCTTT	CASSFELPTEAFF
.	TRBV7-2	TRBJ2-1	12	.	TGTGCCAGCAGCATGGTGGGTGGAGAGCAGTTCTTC	CASSMVGGEQFF
few	TRBV15	TRBJ1-1	13	.	TGTGCCACCAGCGTCCGAGGGCCCACTGAAGCTTTCTTT	CATSVRGPTEAFF
.	TRBV5-1	TRBJ1-6	14	.	TGCGCCAGCAGCTTGCAGGGAGACCATTCACCCCTCCACTTT	CASSLQGDHSPLHF
.	TRBV27	TRBJ2-6	17	.	TGTGCCAGCAGTTTATCCCGCCTGGGACCTGGGGCCAACGTCCTGACTTTC	CASSLSRLGPGANVLTF
.	TRBV25-1	TRBJ1-2	11	.	TGTGCCAGCAGTGAAGTCGGCGGCTACACCTTC	CASSEVGGYTF